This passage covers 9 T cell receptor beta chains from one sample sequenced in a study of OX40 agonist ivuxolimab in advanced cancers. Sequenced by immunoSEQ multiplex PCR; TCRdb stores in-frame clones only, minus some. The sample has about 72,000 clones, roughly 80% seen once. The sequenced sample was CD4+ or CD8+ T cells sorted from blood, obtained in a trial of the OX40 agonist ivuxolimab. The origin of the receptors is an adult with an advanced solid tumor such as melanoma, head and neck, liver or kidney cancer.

The CDR3 loop reads CASSLQGLRSYNEQFF. CDR3 nucleotides: TGTGCCAGCAGCTTGCAAGGACTGCGGTCCTACAATGAGCAGTTCTTC. The chain links TRBV7-2 to TRBJ2-1, with D perhaps matching TRBD2 (5 bases). The length of the CDR3 is 16 residues. Between the trimmed V and J ends, which lost 3 bases and 1 base, there was a span of 13 bases. Germline V gene lookup returns CDR1 SGHTA and CDR2 FQGNSA.

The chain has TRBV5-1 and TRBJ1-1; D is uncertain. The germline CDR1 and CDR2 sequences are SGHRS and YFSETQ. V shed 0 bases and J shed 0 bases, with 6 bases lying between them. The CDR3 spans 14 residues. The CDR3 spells CASSLGTMNTEAFF. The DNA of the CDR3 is TGCGCCAGCAGCTTGGGAACCATGAACACTGAAGCTTTCTTT.

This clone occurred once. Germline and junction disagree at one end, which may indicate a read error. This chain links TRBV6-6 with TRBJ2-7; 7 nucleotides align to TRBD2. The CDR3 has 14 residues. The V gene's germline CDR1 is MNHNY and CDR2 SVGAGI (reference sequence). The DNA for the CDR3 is TGTGCCAGCACCTTTAGCGGGTCCTCCTCCGAGCAGTACTTC. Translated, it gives CASTFSGSSSEQYF.

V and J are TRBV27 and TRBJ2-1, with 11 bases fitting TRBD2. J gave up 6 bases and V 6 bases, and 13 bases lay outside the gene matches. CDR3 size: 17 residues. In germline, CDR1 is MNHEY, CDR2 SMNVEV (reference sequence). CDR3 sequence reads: CASSPSLAGGPPNEQFF. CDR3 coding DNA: TGTGCCAGCAGCCCCAGCTTAGCGGGAGGGCCGCCCAATGAGCAGTTCTTC.

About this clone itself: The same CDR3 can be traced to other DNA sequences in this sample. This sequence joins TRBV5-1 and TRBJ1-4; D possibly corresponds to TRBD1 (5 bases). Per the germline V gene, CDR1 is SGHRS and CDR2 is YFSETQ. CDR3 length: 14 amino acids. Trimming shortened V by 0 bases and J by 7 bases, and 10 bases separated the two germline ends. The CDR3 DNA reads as TGCGCCAGCAGCTTGGGGCAGGGTCGTGAAAAACTGTTTTTT. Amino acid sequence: CASSLGQGREKLFF.

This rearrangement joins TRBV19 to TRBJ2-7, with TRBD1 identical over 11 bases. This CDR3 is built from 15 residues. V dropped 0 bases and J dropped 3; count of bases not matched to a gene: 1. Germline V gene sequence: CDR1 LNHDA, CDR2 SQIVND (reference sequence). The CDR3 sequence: CASSIEGQGVYEQYF. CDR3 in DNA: TGTGCCAGTAGTATAGAGGGACAGGGGGTCTACGAGCAGTACTTC.

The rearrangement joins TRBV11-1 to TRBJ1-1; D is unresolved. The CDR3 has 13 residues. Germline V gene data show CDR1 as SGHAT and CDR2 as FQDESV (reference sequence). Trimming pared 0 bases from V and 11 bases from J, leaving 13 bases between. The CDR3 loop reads CASSLAHGGAAFF. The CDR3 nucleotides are TGTGCCAGCAGCTTAGCGCATGGAGGAGCGGCTTTCTTT.

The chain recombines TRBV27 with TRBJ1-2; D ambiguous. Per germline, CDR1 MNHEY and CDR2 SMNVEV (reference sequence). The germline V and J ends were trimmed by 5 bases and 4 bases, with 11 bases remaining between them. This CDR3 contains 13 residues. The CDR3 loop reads CASSPAMGYGYTF. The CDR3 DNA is TGTGCCAGCAGTCCCGCCATGGGCTATGGCTACACCTTC.

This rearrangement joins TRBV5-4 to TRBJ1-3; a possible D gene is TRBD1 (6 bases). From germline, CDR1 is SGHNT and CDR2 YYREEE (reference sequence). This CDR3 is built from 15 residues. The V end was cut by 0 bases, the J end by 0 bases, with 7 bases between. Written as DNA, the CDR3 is TGTGCCAGCAGCTTGGAGGGGGGCTCTGGAAACACCATATATTTT. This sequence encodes CASSLEGGSGNTIYF.